This T cell receptor (beta chain) is drawn from a study of T cells in Graves' hyperthyroidism and ophthalmopathy. Study details: Blood from the periphery was taken at initial diagnosis, before any treatment.

Amplification targeted TCR beta CDR3 regions from RNA transcripts. The HTBI primer set served for first-round RT-PCR of the TCR CDR3. Using its own MiXCR run on the multiplex PCR reads, TCRdb lists one record per CDR3 protein. The sample shows fewer than 400,000 distinct CDR3 sequences, more than 13% of them seen only once. This clonotype was counted ten times or more. This CDR3 spans 15 amino acids. V was cut by 4 bases and J by 2 bases, with 13 bases left in between. Germline CDR1 and CDR2: SGDLS and YYNGEE. Clinical symptoms, serum thyroxine, TRAb, thyroid ultrasound and orbital computed tomography established diagnosis.

The TCR was taken from a man aged 45-65 years with Graves' ophthalmopathy. This chain links TRBV9 with TRBJ2-1, with D hard to call. Sequencing was performed on blood. The CDR3 here is CASSPQARTYNEQFF. The CDR3 DNA follows: TGTGCCAGCAGCCCCCAGGCCAGGACCTACAATGAGCAGTTCTTC.